Following are 24 T cell receptor beta chains from one sample sequenced in a study of T cells in Graves' hyperthyroidism and ophthalmopathy. Regions amplified from RNA transcripts were the TCR beta CDR3 regions. The TCR CDR3 first-round RT-PCR relied on the HTBI primer set. Using its own MiXCR run on the multiplex PCR reads, TCRdb lists one record per CDR3 protein. Here the sample spans 300,000 to 450,000 distinct CDR3 sequences, about 15% being singletons. Sequenced material: blood. Receptor source: a woman aged 55 to 70 with Graves' hyperthyroidism.

DNA of the CDR3: TGTGCCAGCAGTTACTCGGGGCGTTTAAAGTACTTC. Translated, it gives CASSYSGRLKYF. The rearrangement links TRBV6-2 or TRBV6-3 to TRBJ2-5; the D gene is possibly TRBD1 (5 bases). Germline assignment: CDR1 MNHEY and CDR2 SVGEGT. CDR3 length equals 12 residues. V was shortened by 0 bases and J by 12 bases, with 11 bases between the two germline ends.

This chain uses TRBV9 with TRBJ2-3; 9 positions agree with TRBD2. The CDR3 has 15 amino acids. Germline V gives CDR1 SGDLS, CDR2 YYNGEE. V lost 4 bases, J lost 6 bases, and 9 bases stayed unmatched. The CDR3 nucleotides are TGTGCCAGCAGCAATAGCGGGAGCCGCGATGATACGCAGTATTTT. It translates to CASSNSGSRDDTQYF.

This clonotype was observed at least ten times. V gene TRBV12-3 or TRBV12-4 combines with J gene TRBJ2-1; 10 bases are shared with TRBD1. The CDR3 has 15 amino acids. V dropped 1 base and J dropped 7; count of bases not matched to a gene: 4. The CDR3 bases are TGTGCCAGCAGTTTAGGACAGGGGGCGCGGAATGAGCAGTTCTTC. It is translated as CASSLGQGARNEQFF.

The V call is TRBV12-3 or TRBV12-4, the J call TRBJ1-1; TRBD1 matches 8 bases. The J segment lost 4 bases and the V segment lost 5 bases, leaving 9 bases of the junction unmatched. The CDR3 runs 15 residues. CDR3 in DNA: TGTGCCAGCAGTACAGGGGGGCCCACGACCACTGAAGCTTTCTTT. Amino acid sequence: CASSTGGPTTTEAFF.

V and J are TRBV19 and TRBJ2-2, with 12 bases matching TRBD2. The germline V gene has CDR1 LNHDA and CDR2 SQIVND (reference sequence). The CDR3 is made up of 15 amino acids. Trimming took 5 bases from V and 5 from J; bases not matched to a gene: 3. The CDR3 DNA follows: TGTGCCAGTAGTTCCGGGACTAGCGGGACCGGGGAGCTGTTTTTT. This encodes CASSSGTSGTGELFF.

This clonotype showed up many times. This rearrangement joins TRBV29-1 to TRBJ1-1; D remains unclear. Germline loops: CDR1 SQVTM, CDR2 ANQGSEA. The CDR3 is made up of 14 amino acids. V was trimmed by 7 bases and J by 8 bases, leaving 23 bases between them. The CDR3 is CSARPGAGPPEAFF. The CDR3 nucleotides are TGCAGCGCAAGACCGGGAGCCGGGCCTCCCGAAGCTTTCTTT.

The V call is TRBV7-9, the J call TRBJ1-2, with D perhaps TRBD1 (5 bases). CDR1 and CDR2 from the germline V gene are SEHNR and FQNEAQ (reference sequence). The CDR3 is 16 amino acids. Trimming took 5 bases from V and 2 from J, leaving 18 bases between them. DNA for the CDR3: TGTGCCAGCAGCCGTGTCAGAGAGACAGCCAACTATGGCTACACCTTC. It is translated as CASSRVRETANYGYTF.

This clonotype appeared many times. CDR3 protein: CASSGTSEIQNIQYF. CDR3 in DNA: TGTGCCAGCTCAGGGACTAGCGAGATCCAAAACATTCAGTACTTC. The chain carries TRBV18 and TRBJ2-4, with 10 positions matching TRBD2. The V gene end was trimmed by 5 bases and the J gene end by 5 bases; junction bases not matched to a gene: 6. This CDR3 is 15 amino acids long. Germline CDR1 KGHSH, CDR2 LQKENI.

The chain combines TRBV11-3 with TRBJ2-5; the D gene is possibly TRBD1 (6 bases). This CDR3 has 15 amino acids. V was shortened by 3 bases and J by 0 bases, with 11 bases between the two germline ends. Germline V gene data show CDR1 as SGHNT and CDR2 as YENEEA. For the CDR3, the DNA is TGTGCCAGCAGCTTGACAGGCATGTACCAAGAGACCCAGTACTTC. Encoded protein: CASSLTGMYQETQYF.

This clonotype was seen many times. This sequence joins TRBV20-1 and TRBJ2-3; possible D gene TRBD2, 6 bases. Germline V gene lookup returns CDR1 DFQATT and CDR2 SNEGSKA (reference sequence). The CDR3 covers 14 residues. V lost 3 bases and J 2 bases, leaving 12 bases between the germline ends. The DNA for the CDR3 is TGCAGTGCTAGGACCGGGAGAAACACAGATACGCAGTATTTT. Protein sequence: CSARTGRNTDTQYF.

V is TRBV6-6 and J is TRBJ2-1; 8 bases are a match to TRBD2. The CDR3 loop spans 14 amino acids. The trim removed 0 bases at V and 8 bases at J, leaving 3 bases unmatched. Germline V gene lookup returns CDR1 MNHNY and CDR2 SVGAGI (reference sequence). The CDR3 here is CASSYSGLGYEQFF. The CDR3 DNA is TGTGCCAGCAGTTACTCGGGACTAGGCTATGAGCAGTTCTTC.

This clonotype was found many times. The V and J genes are TRBV2 and TRBJ2-1, with a possible D match to TRBD2 (6 bases). Trimming cost V 6 bases and J 9 bases, with 18 bases left between them. The CDR3 loop spans 14 amino acids. Germline values: CDR1 SNHLY, CDR2 FYNNEI. The CDR3 loop reads CASRPGAAGLEQFF. The CDR3 bases are TGTGCCAGCAGACCCGGAGCGGCGGGGCTTGAGCAGTTCTTC.

This clonotype came up many times. V is TRBV10-1 and J is TRBJ2-3; D tentatively fits TRBD1 or TRBD2 (5 bases each). CDR3 length equals 14 residues. The V and J ends lost 3 bases and 1 base respectively, with 8 bases between them. CDR1 is WNHNN and CDR2 is SYGVQD in the germline V gene (reference sequence). The CDR3 DNA follows: TGCGCCAGCAGTGATGGGACCCGCACAGATACGCAGTATTTT. It yields the protein CASSDGTRTDTQYF.

This clonotype was counted ten times or more. The chain employs TRBV19 and TRBJ1-2, with D maybe TRBD1 (5 bases). V was trimmed by 6 bases and J by 8 bases, leaving 10 bases between them. Looked up from germline, CDR1 is LNHDA and CDR2 is SQIVND (reference sequence). The CDR3 length is 11 residues. DNA for the CDR3: TGTGCCAGTAGGGCCGACAGCGGCTACACCTTC. It codes for CASRADSGYTF. Supplemented by reference TRBV19 and TRBJ1-2, the full variable domain reads DGGITQSPKYLFRKEGQNVTLSCEQNLNHDAMYWYRQDPGQGLRLIYYSQIVNDFQKGDIAEGYSVSREKKESFPLTVTSAQKNPTAFYLCASRADSGYTFGSGTRLTVV.

The V gene is TRBV12-3 or TRBV12-4, the J gene TRBJ1-3, with a possible D match to TRBD1 (5 bases). The length of the CDR3 is 14 residues. Trimming pared 5 bases from V and 4 bases from J, leaving 12 bases between. CDR3 loop: CASSPRASGNTIYF. In DNA, the CDR3 is TGTGCCAGCAGTCCCAGGGCGTCGGGAAACACCATATATTTT.

This clonotype has ten or more counts. The chain combines TRBV27 with TRBJ2-7; 8 bases line up with TRBD2. V dropped 5 bases and J dropped 7; count of bases not matched to a gene: 7. Germline V gene lookup returns CDR1 MNHEY and CDR2 SMNVEV (reference sequence). This CDR3 comprises 13 residues. The CDR3 region is CASSNSGMGEQYF. CDR3 DNA: TGTGCCAGCAGTAATAGCGGGATGGGGGAGCAGTACTTC.

This clonotype has at least ten counts. The genes are TRBV20-1 and TRBJ2-7, with 14 positions matching TRBD2. The CDR3 has 15 residues. CDR1 DFQATT and CDR2 SNEGSKA come from the germline V gene (reference sequence). The J segment lost 4 bases and the V segment lost 6 bases, leaving 8 bases of the junction unmatched. CDR3 amino acids: CSATGLAGGVYEQYF. For the CDR3, the DNA is TGCAGTGCAACCGGACTAGCGGGAGGAGTGTACGAGCAGTACTTC.

This clonotype has a handful of counts. The rearrangement uses TRBV18 and TRBJ2-7; tentatively, D is TRBD2 (6 bases). Trimming removed 3 bases at V and 2 bases at J, with 11 bases between. Germline V gives CDR1 KGHSH, CDR2 LQKENI. This CDR3 has 14 amino acids. The DNA for the CDR3 is TGTGCCAGCTCACCCAGTAGCGGCGCCTACGAGCAGTACTTC. It is translated as CASSPSSGAYEQYF.

The J gene is TRBJ2-7, the V gene TRBV6-2 or TRBV6-3; D possibly matches TRBD1 or TRBD2 (5 bases each). The ends were cut back, 7 bases at V and 3 bases at J, with 16 bases in the middle. The germline CDR1 and CDR2 sequences are MNHEY and SVGEGT. This CDR3 region has 14 residues. The CDR3 DNA reads TGTGCCAGCACCCTCATCCGGGGCAGCTACGAGCAGTACTTC. Translating it yields CASTLIRGSYEQYF.

This clonotype was seen many times. The rearrangement uses TRBV6-1 and TRBJ1-2, with TRBD1 identical over 7 bases. V was clipped by 6 bases and J by 7 bases; unmatched bases: 8. Germline V gene lookup returns CDR1 MNHNS and CDR2 SASEGT. The CDR3 runs to 13 residues. CDR3 in amino acids: CASRRDRAGGYTF. CDR3 bases: TGTGCCAGCAGGCGAGACAGGGCGGGTGGCTACACCTTC.

At least ten counts were recorded for this clonotype. The V call is TRBV12-5, the J call TRBJ1-1; D is perhaps TRBD1 (6 bases). The ends were cut back, 1 base at V and 4 bases at J, with 19 bases in the middle. This CDR3 spans 17 amino acids. Germline assignment: CDR1 LGHNT and CDR2 FRNRAP. CDR3 nucleotides: TGTGCTAGTGGTTTGGCCGGGCTGGGGGGCGGCGGCACTGAAGCTTTCTTT. This encodes CASGLAGLGGGGTEAFF.

The chain employs TRBV19 and TRBJ1-2; 11 positions agree with TRBD1. Trimming cost V 3 bases and J 5 bases; bases outside gene matches: 8. Looked up from germline, CDR1 is LNHDA and CDR2 is SQIVND (reference sequence). CDR3 length: 16 amino acids. CDR3: CASSMDRGQFPYGYTF. DNA of the CDR3: TGTGCCAGTAGTATGGACAGGGGGCAGTTTCCTTATGGCTACACCTTC.

This clonotype was recorded at least ten times. J is TRBJ1-2 and V is TRBV30, with 8 bases matching TRBD1. Germline V gene sequence: CDR1 GTSNPN, CDR2 SVGIG (reference sequence). This CDR3 has 16 residues. Losses at the gene ends were 0 bases for V and 5 bases for J; bases not matched to a gene: 11. CDR3 residues: CAWSVPRTGRHYGYTF. In DNA form, the CDR3 reads TGTGCCTGGAGTGTCCCCCGGACAGGGAGACATTATGGCTACACCTTC.

This clonotype was seen ten or more times. The V call is TRBV7-9, the J call TRBJ2-2; D remains unclear. The CDR3 consists of 12 residues. V lost 1 base, J lost 5 bases, and 2 bases lay in between. The germline V gene encodes CDR1 SEHNR and CDR2 FQNEAQ (reference sequence). CDR3 DNA sequence: TGTGCCAGCAGCTTAGTTACCGGGGAGCTGTTTTTT. Translation gives CASSLVTGELFF.